This T cell receptor (beta chain) was sequenced during a study of cytomegalovirus exposure and HLA in healthy donors. Study-wide results and limits: With high specificity and sensitivity, the classifier reportedly diagnosed cytomegalovirus status. A list of around 160 TCR beta chains associated with cytomegalovirus was given.

Primers for the PCR totalled 60 Vbeta and 13 Jbeta. As handled by the study authors: A follow-up analysis tallied tens of millions of unique TCR beta chains, roughly 11 million shared. Only in-frame clones appear in the TCRdb table, and some are missing; sequencing was by immunoSEQ multiplex PCR. The V and J calls and clone size come from that table; D and trimming were worked out from the DNA. The sample has some 150,000 clones, approximately 80% seen once; the top ten hold 4.3%. About this clone: Its specificity is unknown.

The length of the CDR3 is 13 residues. V was clipped by 5 bases and J by 1 base, with 8 bases between them. Germline V gene lookup returns CDR1 SGHAT and CDR2 FQNNGV. V and J are TRBV11-2 and TRBJ1-2; no reliable D call. The TCR originated in a middle-aged man in good health and CMV-seronegative. Sequencing was carried out using PBMCs. This CDR3 reads CASSPGYNYGYTF. CDR3 coding DNA: TGTGCCAGCAGCCCAGGTTATAACTATGGCTACACCTTC.